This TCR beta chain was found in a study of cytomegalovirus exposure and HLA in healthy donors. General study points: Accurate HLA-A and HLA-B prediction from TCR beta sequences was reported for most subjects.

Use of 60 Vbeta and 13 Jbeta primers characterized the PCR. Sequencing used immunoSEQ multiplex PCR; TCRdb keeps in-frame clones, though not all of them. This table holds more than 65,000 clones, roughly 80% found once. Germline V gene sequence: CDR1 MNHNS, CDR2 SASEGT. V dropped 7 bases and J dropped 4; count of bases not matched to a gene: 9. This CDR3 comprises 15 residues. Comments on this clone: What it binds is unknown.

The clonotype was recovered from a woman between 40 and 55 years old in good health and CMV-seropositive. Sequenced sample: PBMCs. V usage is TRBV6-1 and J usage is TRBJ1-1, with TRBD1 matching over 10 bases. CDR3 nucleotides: TGTGCCAGCAACCCGGGACAGGGGCGCGGCACTGAAGCTTTCTTT. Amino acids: CASNPGQGRGTEAFF.